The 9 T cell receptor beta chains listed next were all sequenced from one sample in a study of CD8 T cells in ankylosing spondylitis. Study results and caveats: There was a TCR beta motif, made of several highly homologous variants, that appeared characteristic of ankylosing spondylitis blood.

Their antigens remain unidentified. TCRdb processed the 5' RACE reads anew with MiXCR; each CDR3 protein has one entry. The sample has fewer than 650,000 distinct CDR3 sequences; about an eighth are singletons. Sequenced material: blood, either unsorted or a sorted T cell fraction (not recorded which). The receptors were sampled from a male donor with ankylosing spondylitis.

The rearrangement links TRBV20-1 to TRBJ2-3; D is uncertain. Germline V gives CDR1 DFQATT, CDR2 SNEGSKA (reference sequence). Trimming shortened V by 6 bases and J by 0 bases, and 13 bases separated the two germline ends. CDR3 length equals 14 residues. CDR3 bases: TGCAGTGCGTACGACTCCACAAGCACAGATACGCAGTATTTT. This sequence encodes CSAYDSTSTDTQYF.

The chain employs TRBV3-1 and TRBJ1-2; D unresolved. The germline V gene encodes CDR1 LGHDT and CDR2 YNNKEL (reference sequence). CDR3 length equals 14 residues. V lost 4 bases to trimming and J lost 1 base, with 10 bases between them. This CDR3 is CASSPRGDNYGYTF. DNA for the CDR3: TGTGCCAGCAGCCCTCGAGGCGATAACTATGGCTACACCTTC.

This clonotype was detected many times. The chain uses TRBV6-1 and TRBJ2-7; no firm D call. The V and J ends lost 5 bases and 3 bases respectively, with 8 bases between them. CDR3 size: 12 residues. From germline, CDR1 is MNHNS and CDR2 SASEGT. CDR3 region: CASSSRFYEQYF. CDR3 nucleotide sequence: TGTGCCAGCAGTTCTCGGTTCTACGAGCAGTACTTC.

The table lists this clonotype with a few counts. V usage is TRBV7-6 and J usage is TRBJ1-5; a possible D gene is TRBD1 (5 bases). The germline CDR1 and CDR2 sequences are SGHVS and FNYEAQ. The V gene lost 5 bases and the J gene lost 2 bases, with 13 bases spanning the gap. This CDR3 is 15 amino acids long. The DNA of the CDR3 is TGTGCCAGCAGCGCCGTTTGGGGCGGCAATCAGCCCCAGCATTTT. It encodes CASSAVWGGNQPQHF.

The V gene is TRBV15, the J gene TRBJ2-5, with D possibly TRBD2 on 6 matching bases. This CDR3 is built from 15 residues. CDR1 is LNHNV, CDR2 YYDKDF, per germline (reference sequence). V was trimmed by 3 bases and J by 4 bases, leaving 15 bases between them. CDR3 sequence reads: CATSREDAGRETQYF. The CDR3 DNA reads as TGTGCCACCAGCAGGGAGGATGCGGGACGAGAGACCCAGTACTTC.

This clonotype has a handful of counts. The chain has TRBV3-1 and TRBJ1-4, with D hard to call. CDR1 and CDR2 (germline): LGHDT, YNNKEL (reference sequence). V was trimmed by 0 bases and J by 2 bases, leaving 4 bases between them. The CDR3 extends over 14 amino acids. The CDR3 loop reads CASSQEGTNEKLFF. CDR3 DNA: TGTGCCAGCAGCCAAGAGGGGACTAATGAAAAACTGTTTTTT.

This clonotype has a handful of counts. CDR3 sequence (DNA): TGTGCCACCAGCCCGTCCTCCTCCTACAATGAGCAGTTCTTC. Translation gives CATSPSSSYNEQFF. This sequence joins TRBV15 and TRBJ2-1; no clear D gene. This CDR3 contains 14 residues. Trimming cost V 5 bases and J 0 bases, with 8 bases left between them. Germline assignment: CDR1 LNHNV and CDR2 YYDKDF (reference sequence).

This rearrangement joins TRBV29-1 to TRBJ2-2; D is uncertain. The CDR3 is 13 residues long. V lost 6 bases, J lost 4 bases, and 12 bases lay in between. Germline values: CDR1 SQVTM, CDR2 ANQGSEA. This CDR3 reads CSVVSARTGELFF. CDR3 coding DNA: TGCAGCGTCGTCTCAGCACGCACCGGGGAGCTGTTTTTT.

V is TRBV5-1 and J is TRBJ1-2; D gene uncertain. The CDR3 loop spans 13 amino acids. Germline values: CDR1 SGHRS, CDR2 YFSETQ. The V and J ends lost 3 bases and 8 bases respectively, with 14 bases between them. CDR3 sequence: CASSSAGGDGYTF. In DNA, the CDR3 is TGCGCCAGCAGCTCGGCGGGCGGCGACGGCTACACCTTC.